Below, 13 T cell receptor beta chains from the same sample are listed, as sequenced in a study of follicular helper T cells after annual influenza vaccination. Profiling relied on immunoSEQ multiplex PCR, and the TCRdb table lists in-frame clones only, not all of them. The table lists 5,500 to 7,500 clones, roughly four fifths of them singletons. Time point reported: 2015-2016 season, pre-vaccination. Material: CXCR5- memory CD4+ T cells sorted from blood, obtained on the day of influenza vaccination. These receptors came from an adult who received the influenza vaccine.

The CDR3 loop is CASSGVKTNRKNYGYTF. The CDR3 bases are TGTGCCAGTAGTGGGGTAAAGACAAATCGAAAGAACTATGGCTACACCTTC. The chain joins TRBV19 to TRBJ1-2, with unresolved D. Germline V gene lookup returns CDR1 LNHDA and CDR2 SQIVND (reference sequence). V lost 5 bases, J lost 2 bases, and 21 bases lay in between. This CDR3 is built from 17 residues.

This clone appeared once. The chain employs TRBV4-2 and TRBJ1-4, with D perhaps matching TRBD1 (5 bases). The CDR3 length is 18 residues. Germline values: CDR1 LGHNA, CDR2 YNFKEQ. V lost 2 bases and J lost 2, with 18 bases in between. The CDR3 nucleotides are TGTGCCAGCAGCCAATTGACGAGGGGAGGCCCCACTAATGAAAAACTGTTTTTT. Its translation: CASSQLTRGGPTNEKLFF.

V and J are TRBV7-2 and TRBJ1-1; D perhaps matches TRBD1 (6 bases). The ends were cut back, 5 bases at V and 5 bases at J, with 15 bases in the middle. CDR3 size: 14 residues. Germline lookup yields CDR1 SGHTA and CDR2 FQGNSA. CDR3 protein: CASSTYRVGTEAFF. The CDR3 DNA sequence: TGTGCCAGCAGCACATACAGGGTAGGGACTGAAGCTTTCTTT.

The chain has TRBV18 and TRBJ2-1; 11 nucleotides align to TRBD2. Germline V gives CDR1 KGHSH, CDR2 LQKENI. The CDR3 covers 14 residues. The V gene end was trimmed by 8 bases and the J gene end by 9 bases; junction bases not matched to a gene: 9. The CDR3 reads CASQVSGGASEQFF. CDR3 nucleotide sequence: TGTGCCAGCCAAGTTAGCGGGGGGGCCTCTGAGCAGTTCTTC.

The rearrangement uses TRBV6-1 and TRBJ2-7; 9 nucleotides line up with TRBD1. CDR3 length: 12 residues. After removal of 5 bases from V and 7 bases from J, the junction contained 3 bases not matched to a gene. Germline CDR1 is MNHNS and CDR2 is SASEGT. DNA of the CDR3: TGTGCCAGCAGTCAGGGACAGGGAGAGCAGTACTTC. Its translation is CASSQGQGEQYF.

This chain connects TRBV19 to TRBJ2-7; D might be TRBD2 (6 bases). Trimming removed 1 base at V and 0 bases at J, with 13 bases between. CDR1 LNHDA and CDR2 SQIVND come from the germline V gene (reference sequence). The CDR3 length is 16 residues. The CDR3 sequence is CASSIVWGDDSYEQYF. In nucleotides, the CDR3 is TGTGCCAGTAGTATAGTGTGGGGGGACGACTCCTACGAGCAGTACTTC.

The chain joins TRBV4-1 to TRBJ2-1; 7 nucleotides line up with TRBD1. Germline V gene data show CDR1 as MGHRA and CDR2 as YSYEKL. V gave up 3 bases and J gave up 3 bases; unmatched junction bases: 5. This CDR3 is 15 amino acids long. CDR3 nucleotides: TGCGCCAGCAGCCATTGGGACAGAGGCTACAATGAGCAGTTCTTC. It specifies CASSHWDRGYNEQFF.

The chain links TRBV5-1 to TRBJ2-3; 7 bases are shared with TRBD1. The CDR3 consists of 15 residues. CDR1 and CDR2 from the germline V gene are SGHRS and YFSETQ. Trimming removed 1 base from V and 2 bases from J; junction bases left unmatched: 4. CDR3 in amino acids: CASSLNQGDTDTQYF. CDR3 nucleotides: TGCGCCAGCAGCTTGAATCAGGGGGACACAGATACGCAGTATTTT. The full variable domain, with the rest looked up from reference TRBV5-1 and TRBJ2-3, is KAGVTQTPRYLIKTRGQQVTLSCSPISGHRSVSWYQQTPGQGLQFLFEYFSETQRNKGNFPGRFSGRQFSNSRSEMNVSTLELGDSALYLCASSLNQGDTDTQYFGPGTRLTVL.

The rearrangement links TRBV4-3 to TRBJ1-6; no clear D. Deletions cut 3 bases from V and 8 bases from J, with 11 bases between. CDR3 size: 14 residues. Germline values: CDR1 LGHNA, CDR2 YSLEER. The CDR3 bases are TGCGCCAGCAGCCAGACCCCCACGGATTCACCCCTCCACTTT. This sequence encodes CASSQTPTDSPLHF.

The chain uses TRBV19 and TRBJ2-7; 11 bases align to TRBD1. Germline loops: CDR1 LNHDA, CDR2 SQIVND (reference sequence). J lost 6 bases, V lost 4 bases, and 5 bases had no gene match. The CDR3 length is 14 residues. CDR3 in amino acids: CASSTRDRGGEQYF. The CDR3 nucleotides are TGTGCCAGTAGTACCCGGGACAGGGGGGGCGAGCAGTACTTC.

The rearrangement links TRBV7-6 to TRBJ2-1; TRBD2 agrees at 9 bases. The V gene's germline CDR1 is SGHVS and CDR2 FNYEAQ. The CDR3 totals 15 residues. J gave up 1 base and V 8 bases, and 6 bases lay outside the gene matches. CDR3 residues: CASSSSGESYNEQFF. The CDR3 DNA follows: TGTGCCAGCTCATCTAGCGGGGAATCCTACAATGAGCAGTTCTTC.

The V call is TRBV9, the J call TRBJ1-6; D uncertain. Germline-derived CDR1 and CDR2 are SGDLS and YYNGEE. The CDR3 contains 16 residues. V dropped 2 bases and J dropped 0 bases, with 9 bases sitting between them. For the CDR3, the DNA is TGTGCCAGCAGCGTTGGCGGAGCCTCCTATAATTCACCCCTCCACTTT. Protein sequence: CASSVGGASYNSPLHF. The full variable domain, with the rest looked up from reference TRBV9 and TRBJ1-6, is DSGVTQTPKHLITATGQRVTLRCSPRSGDLSVYWYQQSLDQGLQFLIQYYNGEERAKGNILERFSAQQFPDLHSELNLSSLELGDSALYFCASSVGGASYNSPLHFGNGTRLTVT.

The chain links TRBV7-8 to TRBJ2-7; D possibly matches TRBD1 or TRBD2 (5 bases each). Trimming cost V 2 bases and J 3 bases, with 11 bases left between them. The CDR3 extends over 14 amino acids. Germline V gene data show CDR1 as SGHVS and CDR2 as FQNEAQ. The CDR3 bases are TGTGCCAGCAGCTTATCGGGGACCAGCTACGAGCAGTACTTC. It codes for CASSLSGTSYEQYF.